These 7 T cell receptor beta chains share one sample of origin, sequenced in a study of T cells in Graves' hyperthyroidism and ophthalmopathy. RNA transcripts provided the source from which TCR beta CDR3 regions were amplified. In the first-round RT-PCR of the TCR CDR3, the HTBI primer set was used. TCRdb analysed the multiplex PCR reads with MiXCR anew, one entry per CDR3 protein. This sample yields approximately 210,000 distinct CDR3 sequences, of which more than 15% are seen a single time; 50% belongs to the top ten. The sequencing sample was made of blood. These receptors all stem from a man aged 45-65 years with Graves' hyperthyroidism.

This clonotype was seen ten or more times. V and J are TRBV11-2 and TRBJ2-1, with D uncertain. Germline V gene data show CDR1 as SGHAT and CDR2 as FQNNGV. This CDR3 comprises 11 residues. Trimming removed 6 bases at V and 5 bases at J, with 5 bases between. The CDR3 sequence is CASSYHNEQFF. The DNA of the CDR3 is TGTGCCAGCAGTTACCACAATGAGCAGTTCTTC.

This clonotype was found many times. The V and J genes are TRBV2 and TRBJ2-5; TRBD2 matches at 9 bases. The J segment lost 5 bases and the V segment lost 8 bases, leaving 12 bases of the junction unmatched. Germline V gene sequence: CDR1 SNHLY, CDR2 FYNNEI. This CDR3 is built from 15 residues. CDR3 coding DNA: TGTGCCAGCGGGGCGAGGGCGGGAGGGGATGAGACCCAGTACTTC. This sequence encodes CASGARAGGDETQYF.

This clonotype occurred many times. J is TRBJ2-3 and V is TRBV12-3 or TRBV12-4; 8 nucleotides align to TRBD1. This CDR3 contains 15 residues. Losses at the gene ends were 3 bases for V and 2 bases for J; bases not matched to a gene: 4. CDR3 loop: CASSFVQGATDTQYF. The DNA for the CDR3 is TGTGCCAGCAGTTTCGTCCAGGGGGCCACAGATACGCAGTATTTT.

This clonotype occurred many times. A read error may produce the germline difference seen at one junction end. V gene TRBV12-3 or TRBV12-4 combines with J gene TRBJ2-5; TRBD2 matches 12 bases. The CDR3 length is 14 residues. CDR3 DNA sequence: TGTGCCAGCAGTCTAGCGGGAGGGCCGGAGACCCAGTACTTC. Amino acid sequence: CASSLAGGPETQYF.

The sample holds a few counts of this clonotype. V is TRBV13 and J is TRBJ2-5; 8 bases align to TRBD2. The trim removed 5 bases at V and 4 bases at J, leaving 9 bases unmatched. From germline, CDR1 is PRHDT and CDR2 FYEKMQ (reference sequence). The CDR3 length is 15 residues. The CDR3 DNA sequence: TGTGCCAGCAGCCAATTAGCGGGACGCCTAGAGACCCAGTACTTC. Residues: CASSQLAGRLETQYF.

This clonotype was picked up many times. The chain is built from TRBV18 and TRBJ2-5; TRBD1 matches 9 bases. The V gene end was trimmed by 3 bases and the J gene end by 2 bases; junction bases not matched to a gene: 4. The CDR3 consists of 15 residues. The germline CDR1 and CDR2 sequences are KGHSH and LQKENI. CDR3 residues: CASSPRDRVQETQYF. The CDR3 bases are TGTGCCAGCTCACCGCGGGACAGGGTGCAAGAGACCCAGTACTTC.

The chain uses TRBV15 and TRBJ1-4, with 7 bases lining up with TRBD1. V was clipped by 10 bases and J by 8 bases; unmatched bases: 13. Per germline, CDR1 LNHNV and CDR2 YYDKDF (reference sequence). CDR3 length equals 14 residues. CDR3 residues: CAILLQGNREKLFF. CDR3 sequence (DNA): TGTGCCATCCTATTACAGGGGAACAGGGAAAAACTGTTTTTT.